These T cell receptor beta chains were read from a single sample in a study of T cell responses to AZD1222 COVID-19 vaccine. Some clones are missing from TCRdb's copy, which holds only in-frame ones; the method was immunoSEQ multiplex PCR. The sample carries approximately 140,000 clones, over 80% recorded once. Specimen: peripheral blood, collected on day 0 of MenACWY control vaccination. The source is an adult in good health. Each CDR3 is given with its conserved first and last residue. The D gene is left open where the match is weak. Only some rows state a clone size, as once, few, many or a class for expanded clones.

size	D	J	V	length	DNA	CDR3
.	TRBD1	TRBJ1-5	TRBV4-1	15	TGCGCCAGCAGCTCCCGGGACAGGGACGATCAGCCCCAGCATTTT	CASSSRDRDDQPQHF
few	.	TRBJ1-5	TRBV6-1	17	TGTGCCAGCAGTGGAGAGAAGTGGAGAACTAGCAATCAGCCCCAGCATTTT	CASSGEKWRTSNQPQHF
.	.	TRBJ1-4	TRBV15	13	TGTGCCACCAGCAGCCGTACGGGTGAAAAACTGTTTTTT	CATSSRTGEKLFF
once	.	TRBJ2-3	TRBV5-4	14	TGTGCCAGCAGCATGCAGGGGTTCACAGATACGCAGTATTTT	CASSMQGFTDTQYF
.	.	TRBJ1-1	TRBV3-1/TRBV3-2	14	TGTGCCAGCAGCCAAGTAGAGGGTTCCACTGAAGCTTTCTTT	CASSQVEGSTEAFF
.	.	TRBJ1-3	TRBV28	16	TGTGCCAGCAGTTCCACGGGGGGTTACTCTGGAAACACCATATATTTT	CASSSTGGYSGNTIYF
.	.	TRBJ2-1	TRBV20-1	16	TGCAGTGCTAGTACTGTCAGGGGACCCGGGCGGGATGAGCAGTTCTTC	CSASTVRGPGRDEQFF
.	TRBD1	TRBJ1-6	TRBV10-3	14	TGTGCCATCAGAGTCGACAGGGGAAGATCACCCCTCCACTTT	CAIRVDRGRSPLHF
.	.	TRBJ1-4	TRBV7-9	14	TGTGCCAGCAGCTTAGGGCGAACTAATGAAAAACTGTTTTTT	CASSLGRTNEKLFF
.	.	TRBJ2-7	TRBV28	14	TGTGCCAGCAGACAACCCGGGACAAACTACGAGCAGTACTTC	CASRQPGTNYEQYF
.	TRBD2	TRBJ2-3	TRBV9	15	TGTGCCAGCAGCGTAGGCGGGAGTTTAACAGATACGCAGTATTTT	CASSVGGSLTDTQYF
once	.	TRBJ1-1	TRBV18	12	TGTGCCAGCTCACTCTCAGGGCCCGAAGCTTTCTTT	CASSLSGPEAFF
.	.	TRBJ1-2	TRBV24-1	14	TGTGCCACCAGTGGTGCTCAGCTCAGTAATGGCTACACCTTC	CATSGAQLSNGYTF
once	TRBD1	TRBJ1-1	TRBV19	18	TGTGCCAGTAGCCACACCTGGACAGGGCCCTTTTGGGACACTGAAGCTTTCTTT	CASSHTWTGPFWDTEAFF
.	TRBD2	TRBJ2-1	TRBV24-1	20	TGTGCCACCAGTGATGAGGGAGCTAGCGGGAAGAGAGGATCCTACAATGAGCAGTTCTTC	CATSDEGASGKRGSYNEQFF
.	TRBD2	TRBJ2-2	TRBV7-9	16	TGTGCCAGCAGCCCCGGTGGAGCGGGAGTAACCGGGGAGCTGTTTTTT	CASSPGGAGVTGELFF
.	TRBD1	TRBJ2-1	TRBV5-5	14	TGTGCCAGCAGATACGAACAGGGGTACAATGAGCAGTTCTTC	CASRYEQGYNEQFF
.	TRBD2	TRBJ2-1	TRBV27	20	TGTGCCAGCAGTTTATTCTCCCTCTGGAGCGGGAGGGATTCATACAATGAGCAGTTCTTC	CASSLFSLWSGRDSYNEQFF
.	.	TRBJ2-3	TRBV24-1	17	TGTGCCACCAGTGATTCAGGACCAATCTCTAGCACAGATACGCAGTATTTT	CATSDSGPISSTDTQYF
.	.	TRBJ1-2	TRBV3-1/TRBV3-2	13	TGTGCCAGCAGCCAAGTACCAGGTCGGGGCTACACCTTC	CASSQVPGRGYTF
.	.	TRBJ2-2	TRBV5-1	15	TGCGCCAGCAGCTTGGTAGGGGGGGACACCGGGGAGCTGTTTTTT	CASSLVGGDTGELFF
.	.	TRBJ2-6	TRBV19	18	TGTGCCAGTAGTAAGCGCTTACAGCTAAGCTCTGGGGCCAACGTCCTGACTTTC	CASSKRLQLSSGANVLTF
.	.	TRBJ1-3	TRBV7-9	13	TGTGCCAGCAGCCTCAACAGGGGAAACACCATATATTTT	CASSLNRGNTIYF
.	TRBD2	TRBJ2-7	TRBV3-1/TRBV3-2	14	TGTGCCAGCAGCCCCGTAGCGGGAGAAATCGAGCAGTACTTC	CASSPVAGEIEQYF
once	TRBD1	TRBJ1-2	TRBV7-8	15	TGTGCCAGCAGCTTGGGACAGGCGATTAACTATGGCTACACCTTC	CASSLGQAINYGYTF
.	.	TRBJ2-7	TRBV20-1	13	TGCAGTGCTAGTGGCAGGCTATCCTACGAGCAGTACTTC	CSASGRLSYEQYF
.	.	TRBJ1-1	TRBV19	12	TGTGCCAGTAGTTTCCTGAACACTGAAGCTTTCTTT	CASSFLNTEAFF
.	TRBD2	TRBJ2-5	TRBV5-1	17	TGCGCCAGCAGCTTGGAACTAGCGGGGAGGGACGGGGAGACCCAGTACTTC	CASSLELAGRDGETQYF
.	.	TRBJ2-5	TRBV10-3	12	TGTGCCATCAGTGAGCTTAGGGAGACCCAGTACTTC	CAISELRETQYF
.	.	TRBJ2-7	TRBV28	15	TGTGCCAGCAGACTTTCGGGATCCCGTTTCGGTGAGCAGTACTTC	CASRLSGSRFGEQYF
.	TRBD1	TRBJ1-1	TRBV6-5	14	TGTGCCAGCAGAGGACAGGGGATGAACACTGAAGCTTTCTTT	CASRGQGMNTEAFF
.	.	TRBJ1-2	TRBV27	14	TGTGCCAGCAGTTTAAAGTCCTCAAACTATGGCTACACCTTC	CASSLKSSNYGYTF
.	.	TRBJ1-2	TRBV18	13	TGTGCCAGCTCACCACCGGCAGGGAACGGCTACACCTTC	CASSPPAGNGYTF
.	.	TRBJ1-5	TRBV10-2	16	TGCGCCAGCAGTGAGTCGGGCAGGGGTTGGGGTCAGCCCCAGCATTTT	CASSESGRGWGQPQHF
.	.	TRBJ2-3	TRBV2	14	TGTGCCAGGAAGGACAGAGAATACACAGATACGCAGTATTTT	CARKDREYTDTQYF
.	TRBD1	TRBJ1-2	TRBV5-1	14	TGCGCCAGCAGGAAGACAGGGTCCGACTATGGCTACACCTTC	CASRKTGSDYGYTF
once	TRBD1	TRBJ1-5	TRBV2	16	TGTGCCAGCAGCGACCGGGACAGTAGTGGCAATCAGCCCCAGCATTTT	CASSDRDSSGNQPQHF